The rows below give T cell receptor beta chains drawn from one sample of a study of blood T cells in healthy people across ages. TCRdb re-called the 5' RACE reads through MiXCR, storing one row per CDR3 protein. The sample lists 790,000 or so distinct CDR3 sequences; roughly three fifths were seen once. Sequenced material: blood. These receptors were taken from a middle-aged man in good health. The CDR3 runs from the conserved cysteine through the conserved F or W. Fields, in order: J gene, clone size, D gene, V gene, CDR3 DNA, CDR3 protein. D genes are given only for firm matches. The size entry is marked missing in some rows and otherwise reads once, few, many or a size class.

TRBJ2-7 NA TRBD1 TRBV4-1 TGCGCCAGCAGCCAAGAGCGGAGACAGGGGATCTACGAGCAGTACTTC CASSQERRQGIYEQYF
TRBJ2-1 NA NA TRBV7-2 TGTGCCAGCAGCTTGGGTATTGGGCAGTTCTTC CASSLGIGQFF
TRBJ2-5 NA TRBD1 TRBV10-3 TGTGCCATCAGTGATTTCCGGCCAGGGGGTGTGGAGACCCAGTACTTC CAISDFRPGGVETQYF
TRBJ2-4 NA TRBD1 TRBV12-3/TRBV12-4 TGTGCCAGCAGTCCGAACAGGGGAATCAAAAACATTCAGTACTTC CASSPNRGIKNIQYF
TRBJ2-7 NA NA TRBV28 TGTGCCAGCAGTTCCTTCCAGGGTATGGGGGTTTACGAGCAGTACTTC CASSSFQGMGVYEQYF
TRBJ1-2 NA NA TRBV2 TGTGCCAGCAGTGAAGCGCGAATCGCCAGCGGCTACACCTTC CASSEARIASGYTF
TRBJ2-3 NA NA TRBV20-1 TGCAGTGCCGTATCGCAGGGAACAGATACGCAGTATTTT CSAVSQGTDTQYF
TRBJ2-4 once NA TRBV6-1 TGTGCCAGCAGTGATGGGGCCGGGAACATTCAGTACTTC CASSDGAGNIQYF
TRBJ2-5 few NA TRBV7-9 TGTGCCAGCAGCTTGAGTCGACTAGTTGAAAAAGAGACCCAGTACTTC CASSLSRLVEKETQYF
TRBJ2-1 few NA TRBV20-1 TGCAGTGCTAGAGCGGCGAGAGACAGACGTTCCAATGAGCAGTTCTTC CSARAARDRRSNEQFF
TRBJ1-1 NA NA TRBV4-3 TGCGCCAGCAGCCAAGATTATCTCGCCAGTGAAGCTTTCTTT CASSQDYLASEAFF
TRBJ1-1 NA NA TRBV4-1 TGCGCCAGCAGCCAAGATTCCACTGAAGCTTTCTTT CASSQDSTEAFF
TRBJ1-2 NA NA TRBV5-4 TGTGCCAGCAGCTTGGACGGCCCTGGCAGGGATGGCTATGGCTACACCTTC CASSLDGPGRDGYGYTF
TRBJ1-2 NA NA TRBV20-1 TGCAGTGCCCTAGGGGGCTACACCTTC CSALGGYTF
TRBJ2-5 NA TRBD1 TRBV7-6 TGTGCCAGCAGGGCCGGGACAGGGGCCTTTGGGACCCAGTACTTC CASRAGTGAFGTQYF
TRBJ1-2 NA NA TRBV10-3 TGTGCCATCAGTGAGGGTCAGGGGAATGGCTACACCTTC CAISEGQGNGYTF
TRBJ2-1 NA TRBD1 TRBV5-1 TGCACCAGCAGCCCAGGGGACAGGGGACCCTACAATGAGCAGTTCTTC CTSSPGDRGPYNEQFF
TRBJ2-5 NA NA TRBV28 TGTGCCAGCAAAATAAGAGACCCCGGAGGGGAAGGGACCCAGTACTTC CASKIRDPGGEGTQYF
TRBJ1-1 NA NA TRBV6-6 TGTGCCAGCAGTTACTCAATAGGGCCGAACACTGAAGCTTTCTTT CASSYSIGPNTEAFF
TRBJ2-7 many NA TRBV10-3 TGTGCCATCAGTCCCGACCTCTACGAGCAGTACTTC CAISPDLYEQYF
TRBJ2-7 NA NA TRBV6-1 TGTGCCAGCACCGCATCCGTTCAGGGTTACGAGCAGTACTTC CASTASVQGYEQYF
TRBJ1-1 NA TRBD1 TRBV29-1 TGCAGCGTACACAGGGGAGTCGGGGTCAGCACTGAAGCTTTCTTT CSVHRGVGVSTEAFF
TRBJ1-1 once NA TRBV12-3/TRBV12-4 TGTGCCCGCAGTTTAGGTGAGGAGAACACTGAAGCTTTCTTT CARSLGEENTEAFF
TRBJ2-3 many NA TRBV6-2/TRBV6-3 TGTGCCAGCATATCCGGGACAATCACAGATACGCAGTATTTT CASISGTITDTQYF
TRBJ2-5 NA TRBD1 TRBV25-1 TGTGCCAGCAGTGAAGGTGGACAGGAGGTGGAGACCCAGTACTTC CASSEGGQEVETQYF
TRBJ1-6 NA NA TRBV25-1 TGTGCCAGCAGGACAAGGGGGGATTCACCCCTCCACTTT CASRTRGDSPLHF
TRBJ2-1 NA TRBD2 TRBV2 TGTGCCAGCAGTGCCGCCCTCGGGACTAGCGGCGATGAGCAGTTCTTC CASSAALGTSGDEQFF
TRBJ1-5 NA TRBD1 TRBV6-5 TGTGCCAGCAGTCCCCAGGGGGGGTGTCAGCCCCAGCATTTT CASSPQGGCQPQHF
TRBJ2-7 NA NA TRBV29-1 TGCAGCGTCCAGAGCCAGAGGGGGGCTACCGAGCAGTACTTC CSVQSQRGATEQYF
TRBJ2-5 NA NA TRBV7-8 TGTGCCAGCAGCTCCATGAGCGACAGGCAGTACTTC CASSSMSDRQYF
TRBJ2-7 NA NA TRBV28 TGTGCCAGCAATAGGGACTTTTACAATGAGCAGTACTTC CASNRDFYNEQYF
TRBJ2-1 NA TRBD2 TRBV6-2/TRBV6-3 TGTGCCAGCAGTATTAGCGGGAGCCTTAGTGATGAGCAGTTCTTC CASSISGSLSDEQFF
TRBJ2-7 NA NA TRBV10-3 TGTGCCATCAGTGAGTGGGGAGATCACGAGCAGTACTTC CAISEWGDHEQYF
TRBJ2-1 NA NA TRBV5-1 TGCGCCAGCAGCTTTAGCGCAATCTCCTACAATGAGCAGTTCTTC CASSFSAISYNEQFF
TRBJ2-5 NA NA TRBV18 TGTGCCAGCTCATCTACAGGAACCCAAGAGACCCAGTACTTC CASSSTGTQETQYF
TRBJ2-5 few TRBD1 TRBV24-1 TGTGCCACCAGTGACCCCCGACAGGGTTTTCCAGAGACCCAGTACTTC CATSDPRQGFPETQYF